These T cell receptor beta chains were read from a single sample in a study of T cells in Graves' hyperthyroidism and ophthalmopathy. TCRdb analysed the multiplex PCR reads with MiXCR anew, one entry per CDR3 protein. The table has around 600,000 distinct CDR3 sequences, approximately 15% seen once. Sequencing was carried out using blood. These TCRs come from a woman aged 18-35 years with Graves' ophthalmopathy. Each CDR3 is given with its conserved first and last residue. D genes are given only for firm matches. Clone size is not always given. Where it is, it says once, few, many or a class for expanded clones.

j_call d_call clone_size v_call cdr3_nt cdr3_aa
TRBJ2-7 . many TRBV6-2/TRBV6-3 TGTGCCAGCGGTTCTGGAGTGGACTACGAGCAGTACTTC CASGSGVDYEQYF
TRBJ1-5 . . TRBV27 TGTGCCAACAGTTGGGACGGAAATCAGCCCCAGCATTTT CANSWDGNQPQHF
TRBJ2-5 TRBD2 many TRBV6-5 TGTGCCAGCAGTTACTATGGGCGGGAGGGCCTAGAGACCCAGTACTTC CASSYYGREGLETQYF
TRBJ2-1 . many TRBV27 TGTGCCAGCAGTCTGGGCCGGGACTCCAGAAATGAGCAGTTCTTC CASSLGRDSRNEQFF
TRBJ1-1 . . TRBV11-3 TGTGCCAGCAGCTCGTCGGGGGCTACGAACACTGAAGCTTTCTTT CASSSSGATNTEAFF
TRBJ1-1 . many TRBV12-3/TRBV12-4 TGTGCCAGCAGCCGAGGTCCCGGAGCTTTCTTT CASSRGPGAFF
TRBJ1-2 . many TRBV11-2 TGTGCCAGCACCCTGGAGGGGAGAGGCTACACCTTC CASTLEGRGYTF
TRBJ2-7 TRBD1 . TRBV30 TGTGCCTGGGAACCTTGGGGGACAGGGTACGAGCAGTACTTC CAWEPWGTGYEQYF
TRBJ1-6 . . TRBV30 TGTGCCTGGAACAGGGATAATTCACCCCTCCACTTT CAWNRDNSPLHF
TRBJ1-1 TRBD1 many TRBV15 TGTGCCACCAGCAGAGATCCAGACAGGGCTGCGTTCTTT CATSRDPDRAAFF
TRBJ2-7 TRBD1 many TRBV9 TGTGCCAGCAGCGCCGGGACAGTCTCCTACGAGCAGTACTTC CASSAGTVSYEQYF
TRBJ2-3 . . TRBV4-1 TGCGCCAGCAGTGCAGGGGCGGGATCAGATACGCAGTATTTT CASSAGAGSDTQYF
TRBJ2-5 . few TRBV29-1 TGCAGCGTCCCTGAAGGGCCAGGGCAAGAGACCCAGTACTTC CSVPEGPGQETQYF
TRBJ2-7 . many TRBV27 TGTGCCAGCAGTTCAGGGGGACTCGAGCAGTACTTC CASSSGGLEQYF
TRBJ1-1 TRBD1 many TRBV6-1 TGTGCCAGCAGTGACAAACAGGGGATGAACACTGAAGCTTTCTTT CASSDKQGMNTEAFF